This T cell receptor (beta chain) came from a study of blood T cell repertoires in COVID-19. On the study more broadly: Donors in the United States, Italy and Spain gave samples during acute or convalescent COVID-19. The cDNA or gDNA used as material had been derived from T cells, B-cell-depleted T cells, or PBMCs.

Source study methods: The assay estimated nucleated cells by amplifying reference gene primers. Sequenced by immunoSEQ multiplex PCR; TCRdb stores in-frame clones only, minus some. V and J calls and clone size are given by that table; D and trimming were obtained from the DNA. The repertoire consists of roughly 150,000 clones, with roughly 82% occurring once and the leading ten covering around a tenth. Per germline, CDR1 MNHNS and CDR2 SASEGT. The CDR3 runs to 19 residues. The V and J ends lost 2 bases and 0 bases respectively, with 19 bases between them. This sequence originates from a woman between 45 and 60 years old with acute or convalescent COVID-19. This rearrangement joins TRBV6-1 to TRBJ1-4; D possibly corresponds to TRBD1 (6 bases). Material for sequencing was peripheral blood. CDR3 DNA: TGTGCCAGCAGTGAACGCCCCCAAACAGGGTCCGCAACTAATGAAAAACTGTTTTTT. It translates to CASSERPQTGSATNEKLFF.